This TCR beta chain was sequenced in a study of beta chain features in type 1 diabetes. Concerning this clone: The antigen remains undetermined.

Every bit of the isolated RNA underwent reverse transcription, so sequencing read expressed TCRB transcripts. Sequenced by immunoSEQ multiplex PCR; TCRdb stores in-frame clones only, minus some. The sample contains about 740,000 clones, roughly 13% of which appear only once. Whole-study results and caveats: Shortening of TCRB CDR3s, moderate but significant, appeared in all four CD4+ subsets of Type 1 diabetes patients.

V was clipped by 5 bases and J by 4 bases, with 8 bases between them. Per the germline V gene, CDR1 is PRHDT and CDR2 is FYEKMQ (reference sequence). This CDR3 contains 12 residues. Material: naive CD4+ T cells from blood. V and J are TRBV13 and TRBJ1-2; D ambiguous. The clonotype was recovered from a man younger than 35 with type 1 diabetes. The CDR3 is CASSRGLYGYTF. The CDR3 region has the DNA TGTGCCAGCAGCCGCGGCCTCTATGGCTACACCTTC.